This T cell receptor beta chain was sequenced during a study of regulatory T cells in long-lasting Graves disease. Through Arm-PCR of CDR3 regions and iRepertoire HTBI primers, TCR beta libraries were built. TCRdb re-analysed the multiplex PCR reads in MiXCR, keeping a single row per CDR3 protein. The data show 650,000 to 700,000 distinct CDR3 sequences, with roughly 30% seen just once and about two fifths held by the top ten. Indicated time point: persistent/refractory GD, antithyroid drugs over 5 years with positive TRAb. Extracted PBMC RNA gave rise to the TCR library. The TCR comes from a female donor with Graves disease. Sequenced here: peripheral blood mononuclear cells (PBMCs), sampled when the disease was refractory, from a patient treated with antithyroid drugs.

CDR3 sequence: CASSEAVEQYF. CDR3 bases: TGTGCCAGCAGTGAAGCGGTTGAGCAGTACTTC. The chain employs TRBV6-1 and TRBJ2-7; D call uncertain. V lost 0 bases and J 7 bases, leaving 4 bases between the germline ends. The germline gives CDR1 MNHNS, CDR2 SASEGT. The CDR3 extends over 11 amino acids.